The clone carrying this TCR beta chain was detected only once. It was at deep level that the assay was run. Method: immunoSEQ multiplex PCR; TCRdb's copy keeps in-frame clones and lacks some. The table lists around 690,000 clones, 80% to 95% of them singletons, with about 33% in the top ten. These data belong to a study of shared clonotypes between healthy human individuals. Trimming took 2 bases from V and 3 from J; bases not matched to a gene: 5. The CDR3 consists of 16 residues. Germline V gene sequence: CDR1 MNHNY, CDR2 SVGAGI (reference sequence). The sequence derives from a man aged 18 to 29 in good health. Some clones in this sample may be carry-over from other donors' samples. This sequence joins TRBV6-6 and TRBJ1-2; TRBD1 matches at 11 bases. The specimen was memory CD8+ T cells from PBMCs. Stated subset: CD45RO+ cells pooled with CCR7-negative TemRA cells. This chain's CDR3 is CASSYPWDRGDYGYTF. The CDR3 region has the DNA TGTGCCAGCAGTTACCCTTGGGACAGGGGGGACTATGGCTACACCTTC.